Listed below are T cell receptor beta chains from one sample, sequenced in a study of naive and memory T cell subsets. TCRdb analysed the UMI-ligation and nested PCR reads with MiXCR anew, one entry per CDR3 protein. The data hold approximately 21,000 distinct CDR3 sequences, with approximately 5.7% observed a single time. This specimen was skin, taken from a tuberculin skin test site. The receptor set was obtained from an adult in good health. Both conserved end residues are part of each CDR3. The D gene is left open where the match is weak. Size tells how often a clone was seen (once, few, many) or the class of an expanded clone, and some rows leave it out.

J gene: TRBJ2-7
clone size: NA
D gene: NA
V gene: TRBV7-9
CDR3 protein: CASSFRESSYEQYF
CDR3 DNA: TGTGCCAGCAGCTTCCGGGAGAGCTCCTACGAGCAGTACTTC

J gene: TRBJ1-6
clone size: few
D gene: NA
V gene: TRBV30
CDR3 protein: CAWNEADNSPLHF
CDR3 DNA: TGTGCCTGGAACGAGGCGGATAATTCACCCCTCCACTTT

J gene: TRBJ1-1
clone size: few
D gene: NA
V gene: TRBV5-6
CDR3 protein: CASSATVSTEAFF
CDR3 DNA: TGTGCCAGCAGCGCCACAGTGAGCACTGAAGCTTTCTTT

J gene: TRBJ2-7
clone size: many
D gene: TRBD2
V gene: TRBV20-1
CDR3 protein: CSASTSGRGTYEQYF
CDR3 DNA: TGCAGTGCTTCGACTAGCGGGAGGGGGACCTACGAGCAGTACTTC

J gene: TRBJ2-4
clone size: few
D gene: NA
V gene: TRBV19
CDR3 protein: CASSQGVNIQYF
CDR3 DNA: TGTGCCAGTAGTCAAGGGGTAAACATTCAGTACTTC

J gene: TRBJ1-2
clone size: many
D gene: NA
V gene: TRBV7-2
CDR3 protein: CASSLDFPGRDGYTF
CDR3 DNA: TGTGCCAGCAGCTTAGACTTCCCGGGAAGAGATGGCTACACCTTC

J gene: TRBJ2-1
clone size: many
D gene: TRBD1
V gene: TRBV27
CDR3 protein: CASSYGTGGFNEQFF
CDR3 DNA: TGTGCCAGCAGTTACGGGACAGGGGGTTTCAATGAGCAGTTCTTC

J gene: TRBJ1-1
clone size: many
D gene: NA
V gene: TRBV5-1
CDR3 protein: CASSLGGSRMNTEAFF
CDR3 DNA: TGCGCCAGCAGCTTGGGTGGCAGCCGGATGAACACTGAAGCTTTCTTT

J gene: TRBJ2-2
clone size: NA
D gene: NA
V gene: TRBV6-1
CDR3 protein: CASSEATWKNTGELFF
CDR3 DNA: TGTGCCAGCAGTGAAGCGACGTGGAAAAACACCGGGGAGCTGTTTTTT

J gene: TRBJ1-6
clone size: many
D gene: NA
V gene: TRBV29-1
CDR3 protein: CSVVDGGYNSPLHF
CDR3 DNA: TGCAGCGTTGTTGATGGGGGTTATAATTCACCCCTCCACTTT

J gene: TRBJ2-7
clone size: many
D gene: NA
V gene: TRBV27
CDR3 protein: CASSPQGYEQYF
CDR3 DNA: TGTGCCAGCAGTCCACAGGGTTACGAGCAGTACTTC

J gene: TRBJ2-6
clone size: many
D gene: TRBD1
V gene: TRBV20-1
CDR3 protein: CSASLQGAGANVLTF
CDR3 DNA: TGCAGTGCTAGTTTACAGGGGGCTGGGGCCAACGTCCTGACTTTC

J gene: TRBJ1-2
clone size: many
D gene: NA
V gene: TRBV15
CDR3 protein: CATSRDGDSWYGYTF
CDR3 DNA: TGTGCCACCAGCAGAGATGGAGACAGTTGGTATGGCTACACCTTC

J gene: TRBJ2-3
clone size: many
D gene: NA
V gene: TRBV29-1
CDR3 protein: CSVPTLRGFTDTQYF
CDR3 DNA: TGCAGCGTTCCGACGTTGCGGGGATTCACAGATACGCAGTATTTT

J gene: TRBJ2-1
clone size: NA
D gene: TRBD2
V gene: TRBV7-8
CDR3 protein: CASSLPGTRRNEQFF
CDR3 DNA: TGTGCCAGCAGCTTGCCCGGGACTAGGCGGAATGAGCAGTTCTTC

J gene: TRBJ2-3
clone size: many
D gene: TRBD2
V gene: TRBV4-3
CDR3 protein: CASSQTGTSGFQNTQYF
CDR3 DNA: TGCGCCAGCAGCCAGACTGGGACTAGCGGGTTTCAAAATACGCAGTATTTT

J gene: TRBJ2-1
clone size: NA
D gene: NA
V gene: TRBV29-1
CDR3 protein: CSTEAGIDEQFF
CDR3 DNA: TGCAGCACCGAGGCAGGGATCGATGAGCAGTTCTTC

J gene: TRBJ1-2
clone size: many
D gene: NA
V gene: TRBV6-2/TRBV6-3
CDR3 protein: CASTKPSGSYGYTF
CDR3 DNA: TGTGCCAGCACCAAGCCGTCAGGGAGCTATGGCTACACCTTC

J gene: TRBJ2-7
clone size: medium-sized
D gene: TRBD2
V gene: TRBV7-2
CDR3 protein: CASSWGLAGGGEQYF
CDR3 DNA: TGTGCCAGCAGCTGGGGACTAGCGGGAGGCGGCGAGCAGTACTTC

J gene: TRBJ2-7
clone size: many
D gene: NA
V gene: TRBV12-3/TRBV12-4
CDR3 protein: CASSPWSSSYEQYF
CDR3 DNA: TGTGCCAGCAGCCCATGGTCAAGCTCCTACGAGCAGTACTTC

J gene: TRBJ1-2
clone size: few
D gene: NA
V gene: TRBV4-3
CDR3 protein: CASSQERQGIVYGYTF
CDR3 DNA: TGCGCCAGCAGCCAAGAACGGCAGGGAATCGTCTATGGCTACACCTTC

J gene: TRBJ2-7
clone size: many
D gene: TRBD1
V gene: TRBV5-1
CDR3 protein: CASSLGTGFYEQYF
CDR3 DNA: TGCGCCAGCAGCTTAGGGACAGGGTTCTACGAGCAGTACTTC

J gene: TRBJ2-1
clone size: many
D gene: TRBD2
V gene: TRBV20-1
CDR3 protein: CSARLPSGPSPWNEQFF
CDR3 DNA: TGCAGTGCTAGACTCCCTAGCGGGCCCTCCCCCTGGAATGAGCAGTTCTTC

J gene: TRBJ1-1
clone size: many
D gene: NA
V gene: TRBV21-1
CDR3 protein: CASSLQGTEAFF
CDR3 DNA: TGTGCCAGCAGCCTACAGGGAACTGAAGCTTTCTTT

J gene: TRBJ2-5
clone size: many
D gene: TRBD2
V gene: TRBV4-3
CDR3 protein: CASSQPSRPAGVRETQYF
CDR3 DNA: TGCGCCAGCAGCCAGCCTTCAAGACCAGCGGGAGTCCGAGAGACCCAGTACTTC

J gene: TRBJ1-2
clone size: many
D gene: NA
V gene: TRBV27
CDR3 protein: CASSTTGQGYTF
CDR3 DNA: TGTGCCAGCAGTACCACAGGACAAGGCTACACCTTC

J gene: TRBJ2-3
clone size: many
D gene: TRBD2
V gene: TRBV20-1
CDR3 protein: CSARGLAFTDTQYF
CDR3 DNA: TGCAGTGCTAGGGGACTAGCCTTCACAGATACGCAGTATTTT

J gene: TRBJ2-1
clone size: many
D gene: TRBD1
V gene: TRBV6-5
CDR3 protein: CASSYSGTGAENEQFF
CDR3 DNA: TGTGCCAGCAGTTATTCGGGGACAGGGGCCGAGAATGAGCAGTTCTTC

J gene: TRBJ2-1
clone size: many
D gene: NA
V gene: TRBV7-2
CDR3 protein: CASSLAQGAYNEQFF
CDR3 DNA: TGTGCCAGCAGCTTAGCACAGGGCGCTTACAATGAGCAGTTCTTC

J gene: TRBJ1-3
clone size: few
D gene: NA
V gene: TRBV20-1
CDR3 protein: CSARDYGISPSGNTIYF
CDR3 DNA: TGCAGTGCTAGAGATTACGGGATATCACCCTCTGGAAACACCATATATTTT

J gene: TRBJ1-2
clone size: NA
D gene: NA
V gene: TRBV3-1
CDR3 protein: CASSHPDRYYGYTF
CDR3 DNA: TGTGCCAGCAGCCACCCGGACAGATATTATGGCTACACCTTC

J gene: TRBJ2-3
clone size: many
D gene: NA
V gene: TRBV27
CDR3 protein: CATGGRAPGTQYF
CDR3 DNA: TGTGCCACCGGCGGCAGGGCCCCTGGAACGCAGTATTTT

J gene: TRBJ2-2
clone size: NA
D gene: TRBD2
V gene: TRBV4-1
CDR3 protein: CASSQDRLAGGPTTGELFF
CDR3 DNA: TGCGCCAGCAGCCAAGATCGGCTAGCGGGAGGGCCGACCACCGGGGAGCTGTTTTTT

J gene: TRBJ1-2
clone size: NA
D gene: NA
V gene: TRBV20-1
CDR3 protein: CSARHDPLVLNYGYTF
CDR3 DNA: TGCAGTGCTAGGCACGACCCCTTGGTATTGAACTATGGCTACACCTTC

J gene: TRBJ1-1
clone size: NA
D gene: TRBD1
V gene: TRBV7-6
CDR3 protein: CASSPGPTGSNTEAFF
CDR3 DNA: TGTGCCAGCAGCCCAGGGCCGACAGGGTCGAACACTGAAGCTTTCTTT

J gene: TRBJ1-1
clone size: NA
D gene: NA
V gene: TRBV4-2
CDR3 protein: CASTTRQGQNTEAFF
CDR3 DNA: TGTGCCAGCACCACCCGTCAGGGGCAGAACACTGAAGCTTTCTTT

J gene: TRBJ1-1
clone size: many
D gene: TRBD1
V gene: TRBV20-1
CDR3 protein: CSTGELATEAFF
CDR3 DNA: TGCAGTACAGGGGAATTGGCCACTGAAGCTTTCTTT

J gene: TRBJ2-7
clone size: many
D gene: TRBD2
V gene: TRBV27
CDR3 protein: CASSPISGRTHEQYF
CDR3 DNA: TGTGCCAGCAGCCCCATTAGCGGGAGAACCCACGAGCAGTACTTC

J gene: TRBJ1-3
clone size: NA
D gene: TRBD1
V gene: TRBV9
CDR3 protein: CASSVDAGGTGNTIYF
CDR3 DNA: TGTGCCAGCAGCGTAGACGCAGGGGGCACTGGAAACACCATATATTTT

J gene: TRBJ1-3
clone size: few
D gene: NA
V gene: TRBV24-1
CDR3 protein: CATSDHKQGSGNTIYF
CDR3 DNA: TGTGCCACCAGTGACCACAAACAGGGATCTGGAAACACCATATATTTT

J gene: TRBJ2-1
clone size: many
D gene: TRBD2
V gene: TRBV3-1
CDR3 protein: CASRGLAGSRDEQFF
CDR3 DNA: TGTGCCAGCAGGGGTCTAGCGGGTTCGAGGGATGAGCAGTTCTTC

J gene: TRBJ2-3
clone size: few
D gene: TRBD2
V gene: TRBV19
CDR3 protein: CASSTGLAGGTLTDTQYF
CDR3 DNA: TGTGCCAGTAGTACGGGACTAGCGGGAGGCACCTTGACAGATACGCAGTATTTT

J gene: TRBJ2-1
clone size: many
D gene: TRBD2
V gene: TRBV30
CDR3 protein: CAWSRGGRGEQFF
CDR3 DNA: TGTGCCTGGAGTCGGGGCGGGAGGGGTGAGCAGTTCTTC

J gene: TRBJ2-3
clone size: few
D gene: TRBD2
V gene: TRBV2
CDR3 protein: CASKGPAGDTDTQYF
CDR3 DNA: TGTGCCAGCAAGGGTCCAGCGGGGGACACAGATACGCAGTATTTT

J gene: TRBJ2-4
clone size: medium-sized
D gene: NA
V gene: TRBV6-1
CDR3 protein: CASSEGGAKNIQYF
CDR3 DNA: TGTGCCAGCAGTGAAGGGGGAGCCAAAAACATTCAGTACTTC

J gene: TRBJ2-7
clone size: many
D gene: TRBD2
V gene: TRBV20-1
CDR3 protein: CSARDVGLALGEQYF
CDR3 DNA: TGCAGTGCTAGAGATGTCGGACTAGCGTTGGGCGAGCAGTACTTC

J gene: TRBJ2-3
clone size: many
D gene: NA
V gene: TRBV4-1
CDR3 protein: CASSQIRGRSTDTQYF
CDR3 DNA: TGCGCCAGCAGCCAAATTAGAGGGAGGAGCACAGATACGCAGTATTTT

J gene: TRBJ2-3
clone size: NA
D gene: NA
V gene: TRBV14
CDR3 protein: CASSLADTQYF
CDR3 DNA: TGTGCCAGCAGCTTGGCAGATACGCAGTATTTT

J gene: TRBJ2-1
clone size: many
D gene: TRBD2
V gene: TRBV29-1
CDR3 protein: CSTAGTSGRLGLYNEQFF
CDR3 DNA: TGCAGCACCGCCGGGACTAGCGGGAGGCTGGGGCTTTACAATGAGCAGTTCTTC

J gene: TRBJ1-1
clone size: many
D gene: TRBD1
V gene: TRBV25-1
CDR3 protein: CASKAQGFNTEAFF
CDR3 DNA: TGTGCCAGTAAAGCACAGGGGTTCAACACTGAAGCTTTCTTT